A single sample is the source of the 5 T cell receptor beta chains below, sequenced in a study of blood T cell repertoires in COVID-19. The assay was immunoSEQ multiplex PCR, and TCRdb's table has in-frame clones only and misses some. The profile shows about 140,000 clones, about 80% of them singletons. The sequenced sample consisted of peripheral blood. Receptors were obtained from a human donor in a cohort sampled during active COVID-19.

The V and J genes are TRBV19 and TRBJ2-2, with TRBD2 identical over 9 bases. CDR1 is LNHDA and CDR2 is SQIVND in the germline V gene (reference sequence). V was pared by 6 bases and J by 6 bases, with 5 bases of the junction left unmatched. This CDR3 is built from 14 residues. CDR3 sequence reads: CASSQRGASGELFF. In DNA form, the CDR3 reads TGTGCCAGTAGCCAGCGGGGGGCTTCCGGGGAGCTGTTTTTT.

This chain uses TRBV28 with TRBJ1-4, with 8 bases fitting TRBD1. Germline V gene sequence: CDR1 MDHEN, CDR2 SYDVKM. V trimming: 8 bases; J trimming: 5 bases; junction bases outside the gene matches: 10. The CDR3 spans 15 residues. In DNA, the CDR3 is TGTGCCAGCCACGACTACGGGACAGGAAATGAAAAACTGTTTTTT. Translation: CASHDYGTGNEKLFF.

The rearrangement uses TRBV4-1 and TRBJ2-4; 7 bases agree with TRBD2. The CDR3 covers 18 residues. Trimming took 5 bases from V and 0 from J; bases not matched to a gene: 13. Germline V gene sequence: CDR1 MGHRA, CDR2 YSYEKL. The CDR3 nucleotides are TGCGCCAGCAGCTCTAGCGGACCGGATACTCTAGCCAAAAACATTCAGTACTTC. Translation gives CASSSSGPDTLAKNIQYF.

V is TRBV19 and J is TRBJ1-3, with 9 bases identical to TRBD1. The germline V gene has CDR1 LNHDA and CDR2 SQIVND (reference sequence). Trimming removed 3 bases from V and 4 bases from J; junction bases left unmatched: 7. There are 16 residues in the CDR3. CDR3 sequence (DNA): TGTGCCAGTAGTATTTGGGGGACAGGGACCGGAAACACCATATATTTT. Translated: CASSIWGTGTGNTIYF.

The chain couples TRBV12-3 or TRBV12-4 to TRBJ1-1; D is perhaps TRBD1 (5 bases). The germline V and J ends were trimmed by 3 bases and 10 bases, with 15 bases remaining between them. The CDR3 is 13 residues long. The CDR3 region has the DNA TGTGCCAGCAGTTTGTGTTGGGGCTGCGTAGCTTTCTTT. Residues: CASSLCWGCVAFF.